This T cell receptor beta chain came from a study of cytomegalovirus exposure and HLA in healthy donors. Study outcomes and limitations: Rarity marked most TCR sequences, yet some public TCRs occurred in many donors. Subsequent analysis showed first-cohort TCR clusters tending to co-occur in more than 90 validation repertoires. Reports indicated that the classifier achieved high specificity and sensitivity in diagnosing cytomegalovirus status.

This table comes from immunoSEQ multiplex PCR, and its TCRdb copy is limited to in-frame clones, with some not included. The table records 200,000 or so clones, about 79% of them present only once. Remarks on this clone: Antigen unknown.

The clonotype comes from a woman aged 30 to 39 in good health and CMV-seropositive. Sequencing was performed on PBMCs.

The CDR3 reads CASSFVREGKYEQYF. For the CDR3, the DNA is TGTGCCAGCAGCTTTGTCCGGGAGGGCAAGTACGAGCAGTACTTC. The chain combines TRBV7-8 with TRBJ2-7; TRBD2 aligns across 8 bases. V lost 3 bases and J lost 4; bases outside the gene matches: 8. The CDR3 covers 15 residues. Germline-derived CDR1 and CDR2 are SGHVS and FQNEAQ. Based on the CDR3 plus reference TRBV7-8 and TRBJ2-7, the full variable domain is GAGVSQSPRYKVAKRGQDVALRCDPISGHVSLFWYQQALGQGPEFLTYFQNEAQLDKSGLPSDRFFAERPEGSVSTLKIQRTQQEDSAVYLCASSFVREGKYEQYFGPGTRLTVT.